Below, 28 T cell receptor beta chains from the same sample are listed, as sequenced in a study of shared clonotypes between healthy human individuals. Terminally differentiated effector memory CD45RA+ cells were excluded by CCR7 positive selection of CD45RO-negative cells. Assay used: immunoSEQ multiplex PCR; TCRdb lists only in-frame clones, some missing. This sample carries roughly 2,000,000 clones, around 95% of them seen once, and the ten largest clones take more than 1.5%. The specimen was naive CD8+ T cells from PBMCs. Receptors were obtained from a man between 18 and 35 years old in good health. Some clones in this sample may be carry-over from other donors' samples.

V usage is TRBV4-1 and J usage is TRBJ2-7, with 11 bases identical to TRBD2. With 2 bases clipped from V and 3 bases from J, the junction kept 3 bases outside the gene matches. CDR3 length: 15 residues. Germline V gives CDR1 MGHRA, CDR2 YSYEKL. CDR3 loop: CASSQRGTSGYEQYF. CDR3 in DNA: TGCGCCAGCAGCCAAAGAGGGACTAGCGGCTACGAGCAGTACTTC.

The chain is built from TRBV7-9 and TRBJ2-3; 7 nucleotides line up with TRBD1. V lost 8 bases to trimming and J lost 4 bases; unmatched junction nucleotides: 6. This CDR3 spans 13 amino acids. The germline V gene has CDR1 SEHNR and CDR2 FQNEAQ (reference sequence). In nucleotides, the CDR3 is TGTGCCAGCGGTGCAGGGGGTCCAGATACGCAGTATTTT. This codes for CASGAGGPDTQYF.

The chain recombines TRBV7-9 with TRBJ2-5; TRBD1 matches at 9 bases. Germline V gene sequence: CDR1 SEHNR, CDR2 FQNEAQ (reference sequence). This CDR3 region has 14 residues. The V segment lost 5 bases and the J segment 5 bases; nucleotides outside the gene matches: 6. The CDR3 sequence is CASSGRTGDETQYF. CDR3 nucleotide sequence: TGTGCCAGCAGCGGTCGGACAGGGGACGAGACCCAGTACTTC.

The gene calls are TRBV4-2 and TRBJ2-7, with 9 bases identical to TRBD1. The V gene's germline CDR1 is LGHNA and CDR2 YNFKEQ. The CDR3 extends over 16 amino acids. Trimming cost V 3 bases and J 4 bases; bases outside gene matches: 10. CDR3 DNA: TGTGCCAGCAGCCAGGTTGAGGGGACAGGGTTTTACGAGCAGTACTTC. Protein product: CASSQVEGTGFYEQYF.

With regard to this clone: Other DNA sequences in this specimen translate into the identical CDR3. V gene TRBV19 combines with J gene TRBJ2-1, with a tentative D call TRBD2 (5 bases). CDR1 and CDR2 from the germline V gene are LNHDA and SQIVND (reference sequence). The CDR3 spans 14 residues. V shed 6 bases and J shed 2 bases, with 11 bases lying between them. CDR3 in DNA: TGTGCCAGTAGCCCCGGAGGTCCCTACAATGAGCAGTTCTTC. Its translation is CASSPGGPYNEQFF.

The genes are TRBV7-3 and TRBJ2-2; 7 positions match TRBD2. The CDR3 sequence is 14 residues long. V was clipped by 5 bases and J by 6 bases; unmatched bases: 6. Germline assignment: CDR1 SGHTA and CDR2 FQGTGA. The CDR3 protein is CASSALTSPGELFF. In DNA form, the CDR3 reads TGTGCCAGCAGCGCTTTGACTAGCCCCGGGGAGCTGTTTTTT. Using reference TRBV7-3 and TRBJ2-2 for the parts outside the CDR3, the full variable domain is GAGVSQTPSNKVTEKGKYVELRCDPISGHTALYWYRQSLGQGPEFLIYFQGTGAADDSGLPNDRFFAVRPEGSVSTLKIQRTERGDSAVYLCASSALTSPGELFFGEGSRLTVL.

The rearrangement links TRBV7-9 to TRBJ2-1; D perhaps matches TRBD1 (6 bases). The V gene's germline CDR1 is SEHNR and CDR2 FQNEAQ (reference sequence). There are 16 residues in the CDR3. Deletions cut 1 base from V and 4 bases from J, with 14 bases between. CDR3 nucleotides: TGTGCCAGCAGCTTAGGAATAGGGACACGTTACAATGAGCAGTTCTTC. Translated, it gives CASSLGIGTRYNEQFF.

The chain couples TRBV28 to TRBJ2-1, with no clear D. V lost 2 bases to trimming and J lost 3 bases, with 11 bases between them. Germline values: CDR1 MDHEN, CDR2 SYDVKM. The CDR3 is 15 residues long. CDR3 sequence (DNA): TGTGCCAGCAGTTTAGACAATTTAAACTACAATGAGCAGTTCTTC. Translated: CASSLDNLNYNEQFF. The full variable domain, with the rest looked up from reference TRBV28 and TRBJ2-1, is DVKVTQSSRYLVKRTGEKVFLECVQDMDHENMFWYRQDPGLGLRLIYFSYDVKMKEKGDIPEGYSVSREKKERFSLILESASTNQTSMYLCASSLDNLNYNEQFFGPGTRLTVL.

This rearrangement joins TRBV29-1 to TRBJ2-7, with 9 bases lining up with TRBD1. Germline values: CDR1 SQVTM, CDR2 ANQGSEA. The trim removed 7 bases at V and 4 bases at J, leaving 8 bases unmatched. This CDR3 has 13 amino acids. The CDR3 DNA sequence: TGCAGCGCTGTCGGGACAGGGAGTTACGAGCAGTACTTC. Translated: CSAVGTGSYEQYF.

Comment on this clone: The sample carries other DNA sequences with the same CDR3. The chain recombines TRBV2 with TRBJ2-1; TRBD2 matches 8 bases. Looked up from germline, CDR1 is SNHLY and CDR2 is FYNNEI. This CDR3 is 15 amino acids long. With V trimmed by 5 bases and J by 0 bases, 3 bases remained unmatched. The CDR3 DNA is TGTGCCAGCAGTCGAAGCGGGAGCTCCTACAATGAGCAGTTCTTC. It is translated as CASSRSGSSYNEQFF.

The chain employs TRBV27 and TRBJ2-5, with 8 bases aligning to TRBD2. This CDR3 contains 15 residues. The V and J ends lost 6 bases and 4 bases, in that order; junction bases with no gene match: 10. The germline V gene has CDR1 MNHEY and CDR2 SMNVEV (reference sequence). CDR3 loop: CASSPREGRGETQYF. DNA for the CDR3: TGTGCCAGCAGCCCCCGGGAGGGCCGCGGAGAGACCCAGTACTTC.

This chain connects TRBV29-1 to TRBJ2-5, with 7 bases aligning to TRBD2. Unmatched junction bases numbered 2, after V lost 3 bases and J lost 1 base. The CDR3 contains 13 residues. Germline V gene sequence: CDR1 SQVTM, CDR2 ANQGSEA. The CDR3 DNA sequence: TGCAGCGTTGAGACTAGCCTCCAAGAGACCCAGTACTTC. It translates to CSVETSLQETQYF.

J is TRBJ2-5 and V is TRBV11-2, with 7 nucleotides matching TRBD2. The CDR3 contains 17 residues. Germline V gene data show CDR1 as SGHAT and CDR2 as FQNNGV. J gave up 5 bases and V 3 bases, and 15 bases lay outside the gene matches. This CDR3 reads CASSFFPKREGRETQYF. CDR3 DNA sequence: TGTGCCAGCAGCTTTTTCCCCAAGAGGGAGGGCCGCGAGACCCAGTACTTC.

The CDR3 bases are TGCGCCAGCAGCCAAGAGACTGTTCAGGACCCCCGTCCCTCTGGGGCCAACGTCCTGACTTTC. Translating gives CASSQETVQDPRPSGANVLTF. The chain couples TRBV4-1 to TRBJ2-6; no reliable D call. The CDR3 is 21 amino acids. The V gene lost 0 bases and the J gene lost 0 bases, with 21 bases spanning the gap. CDR1 and CDR2 (germline): MGHRA, YSYEKL.

The chain has TRBV7-7 and TRBJ2-5; no clear D. Trimming took off 3 bases at V and 5 bases at J, with 7 bases between the two ends. Germline loops: CDR1 SSHAT, CDR2 FNYEAQ (reference sequence). CDR3 length equals 12 residues. DNA of the CDR3: TGTGCCAGCAGCTTCCCCAAGGAGACCCAGTACTTC. This encodes CASSFPKETQYF. The variable domain in full, completed from reference TRBV7-7 and TRBJ2-5, reads GAGVSQSPRYKVTKRGQDVTLRCDPISSHATLYWYQQALGQGPEFLTYFNYEAQPDKSGLPSDRFSAERPEGSISTLTIQRTEQRDSAMYRCASSFPKETQYFGPGTRLLVL.

In its sample, this clone was seen once. The rearrangement joins TRBV7-9 to TRBJ2-2, with a weak D call TRBD2 (7 bases). This CDR3 region has 13 residues. The germline V gene has CDR1 SEHNR and CDR2 FQNEAQ (reference sequence). Trimming took 3 bases from V and 9 from J, leaving 11 bases between them. CDR3 sequence reads: CASSLGGLRELFF. The CDR3 coding sequence is TGTGCCAGCAGCTTGGGGGGGCTCCGGGAGCTGTTTTTT.

As DNA, the CDR3 is TGTGCCAGCAGCCTAACGACGGGGATTCCCGAAGCTTTCTTT. Translated: CASSLTTGIPEAFF. The chain combines TRBV7-9 with TRBJ1-1; D ambiguous. The length of the CDR3 is 14 residues. CDR1 and CDR2 from the germline V gene are SEHNR and FQNEAQ (reference sequence). The ends were cut back, 5 bases at V and 8 bases at J, with 18 bases in the middle.

The chain couples TRBV11-1 to TRBJ2-7, with 9 bases identical to TRBD2. The germline V gene encodes CDR1 SGHAT and CDR2 FQDESV (reference sequence). The CDR3 consists of 12 residues. V gave up 1 base and J gave up 12 bases; unmatched junction bases: 4. CDR3 bases: TGTGCCAGCAGCTTAGTGGCGGGAGGGCCGTACTTC. As protein: CASSLVAGGPYF.

The V call is TRBV30, the J call TRBJ2-1, with 7 bases fitting TRBD2. This CDR3 spans 15 amino acids. V lost 0 bases and J lost 4; bases outside the gene matches: 6. Germline V lookup: CDR1 GTSNPN, CDR2 SVGIG (reference sequence). CDR3 sequence: CAWSVPTSAYNEQFF. In nucleotides, the CDR3 is TGTGCCTGGAGTGTACCAACTAGCGCTTACAATGAGCAGTTCTTC.

Note on this clone: Other DNA sequences in the sample encode the same CDR3. The rearrangement links TRBV29-1 to TRBJ2-7; 9 bases line up with TRBD1. The CDR3 is 13 amino acids. J lost 3 bases, V lost 6 bases, and 6 bases had no gene match. Germline CDR1 is SQVTM and CDR2 is ANQGSEA. For the CDR3, the DNA is TGCAGCGTCCTGACAGGGGGAGGCTACGAGCAGTACTTC. It codes for CSVLTGGGYEQYF.

The chain combines TRBV28 with TRBJ1-5, with D perhaps matching TRBD1 (5 bases). The CDR3 consists of 14 residues. Germline-derived CDR1 and CDR2 are MDHEN and SYDVKM. Here the CDR3 reads CAYGAGESNQPQHF. The CDR3 nucleotides read TGTGCTTACGGGGCCGGGGAGAGCAATCAGCCCCAGCATTTT.

The chain is built from TRBV5-1 and TRBJ2-7; 11 nucleotides match TRBD2. The germline V gene encodes CDR1 SGHRS and CDR2 YFSETQ. V gave up 6 bases and J gave up 1 base; unmatched junction bases: 9. CDR3 length equals 16 residues. CDR3 coding DNA: TGCGCCAGCACCCTCTTCACTAGCGGGGGATCCTACGAGCAGTACTTC. It yields the protein CASTLFTSGGSYEQYF.

The chain combines TRBV28 with TRBJ2-3; TRBD1 aligns across 8 bases. The CDR3 runs to 16 residues. After removal of 5 bases from V and 2 bases from J, the junction contained 9 bases not matched to a gene. CDR1 and CDR2 from the germline V gene are MDHEN and SYDVKM. The CDR3 sequence: CASSTRGQIDTDTQYF. For the CDR3, the DNA is TGTGCCAGCAGTACCAGGGGGCAAATAGACACAGATACGCAGTATTTT. Drawing the rest from reference TRBV28 and TRBJ2-3, the complete variable domain is DVKVTQSSRYLVKRTGEKVFLECVQDMDHENMFWYRQDPGLGLRLIYFSYDVKMKEKGDIPEGYSVSREKKERFSLILESASTNQTSMYLCASSTRGQIDTDTQYFGPGTRLTVL.

The chain combines TRBV6-6 with TRBJ1-1; no reliable D call. The germline V gene encodes CDR1 MNHNY and CDR2 SVGAGI (reference sequence). Trimming stripped 3 bases from V and 6 bases from J, with 8 bases between. The CDR3 contains 12 residues. DNA for the CDR3: TGTGCCAGCAGTTATCTCGGCTCTGAAGCTTTCTTT. Protein sequence: CASSYLGSEAFF.

There are a few counts of this clone. V gene TRBV7-9 combines with J gene TRBJ2-7; D gene ambiguous. V was clipped by 5 bases and J by 3 bases, with 11 bases between them. Germline V gene lookup returns CDR1 SEHNR and CDR2 FQNEAQ (reference sequence). This CDR3 is 13 amino acids long. The CDR3 is CASSQHVYYEQYF. DNA of the CDR3: TGTGCCAGCAGCCAACATGTATACTACGAGCAGTACTTC. Full variable domain (outside the CDR3, taken from reference TRBV7-9 and TRBJ2-7): DTGVSQNPRHKITKRGQNVTFRCDPISEHNRLYWYRQTLGQGPEFLTYFQNEAQLEKSRLLSDRFSAERPKGSFSTLEIQRTEQGDSAMYLCASSQHVYYEQYFGPGTRLTVT.

This rearrangement joins TRBV7-6 to TRBJ2-2; TRBD2 matches 9 bases. The V segment lost 5 bases and the J segment 7 bases; nucleotides outside the gene matches: 14. Germline-derived CDR1 and CDR2 are SGHVS and FNYEAQ. The CDR3 loop spans 17 amino acids. CDR3 sequence (DNA): TGTGCCAGCAGCCGGGAGTTAGCGGGAGCGCGGGGCGGGGAGCTGTTTTTT. Amino acid sequence: CASSRELAGARGGELFF.

The chain is built from TRBV7-6 and TRBJ1-5; TRBD1 agrees at 7 bases. V was clipped by 6 bases and J by 7 bases; unmatched bases: 12. The CDR3 runs to 15 residues. The germline CDR1 and CDR2 sequences are SGHVS and FNYEAQ. The CDR3, as DNA: TGTGCCAGCAGTTCTCTGGAGGGGGCAAGGCAGCCCCAGCATTTT. Translated: CASSSLEGARQPQHF.

V gene TRBV9 combines with J gene TRBJ2-7; D possibly matches TRBD1 or TRBD2 (5 bases each). The CDR3 has 13 residues. CDR1 and CDR2 from the germline V gene are SGDLS and YYNGEE. V gave up 4 bases and J gave up 5 bases, with 13 bases separating them. Written as DNA, the CDR3 is TGTGCCAGCAGCATTGGGGCCGGGAACGAGCAGTACTTC. The encoded protein is CASSIGAGNEQYF.